This TCR beta chain was observed in a study of molecular identifiers for immune sequencing clone quantification. Whole-study findings and limits: Spiked Jurkat TCR RNA equivalent to one cell was reportedly detectable in about a million naive cells. Sizes of clones that are highly expanded could be underestimated (if identical TCR molecules share a barcode).

Preparation methods for the bulk TCR libraries were those previously described, with listed TCR primers. TCRdb re-analysed the PCR reads in MiXCR, keeping a single row per CDR3 protein. Of about 300,000 distinct CDR3 sequences listed, about 20% are singletons. Germline CDR1 ENHRY, CDR2 SYGVKD. Trimming cost V 3 bases and J 1 base; bases outside gene matches: 1. The CDR3 contains 14 residues. Naive CD8 T cells were picked out by sorting for CD8+CD4-CCR7+CD45RA+. This clonotype was seen a few times. Its antigen remains unidentified. The V and J genes are TRBV10-3 and TRBJ2-5; 8 bases agree with TRBD2. The sequenced sample consisted of naive CD8+ T cells from blood, with Jurkat cell RNA spiked in. Specified subset: FACS-sorted CD8+CD4-CCR7+CD45RA+ naive T cells. The receptor was derived from a human donor in good health. Some libraries in this study had Jurkat cell RNA spiked in. CDR3: CAISDGTSQETQYF. DNA for the CDR3: TGTGCCATCAGTGACGGGACTAGCCAAGAGACCCAGTACTTC.